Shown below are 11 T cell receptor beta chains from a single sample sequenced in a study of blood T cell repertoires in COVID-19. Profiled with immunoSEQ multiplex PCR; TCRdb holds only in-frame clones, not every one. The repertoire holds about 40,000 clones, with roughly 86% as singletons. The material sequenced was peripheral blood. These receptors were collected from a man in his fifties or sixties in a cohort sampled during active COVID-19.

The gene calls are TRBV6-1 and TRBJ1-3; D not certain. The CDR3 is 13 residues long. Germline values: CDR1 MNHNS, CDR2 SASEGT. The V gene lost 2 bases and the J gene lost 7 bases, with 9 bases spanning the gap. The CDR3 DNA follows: TGTGCCAGCAGTGAACTTCTCGGGAACACCATATATTTT. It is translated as CASSELLGNTIYF.

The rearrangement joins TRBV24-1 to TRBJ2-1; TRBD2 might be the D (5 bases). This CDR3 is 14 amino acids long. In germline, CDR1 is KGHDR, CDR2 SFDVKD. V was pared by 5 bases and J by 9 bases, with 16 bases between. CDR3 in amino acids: CATSVGGVNSEQFF. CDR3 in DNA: TGTGCCACCAGTGTCGGAGGTGTGAATTCTGAGCAGTTCTTC.

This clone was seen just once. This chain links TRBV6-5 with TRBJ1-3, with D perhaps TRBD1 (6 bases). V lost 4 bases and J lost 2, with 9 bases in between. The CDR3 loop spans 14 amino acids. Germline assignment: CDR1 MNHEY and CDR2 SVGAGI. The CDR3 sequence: CASSFGTTGNTIYF. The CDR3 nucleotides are TGTGCCAGCAGTTTTGGGACAACTGGAAACACCATATATTTT.

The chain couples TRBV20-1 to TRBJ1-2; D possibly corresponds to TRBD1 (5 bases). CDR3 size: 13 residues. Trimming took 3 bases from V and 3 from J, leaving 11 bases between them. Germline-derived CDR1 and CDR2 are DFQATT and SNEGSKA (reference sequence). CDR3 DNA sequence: TGCAGTGCTAGTAAGACAGAACACTATGGCTACACCTTC. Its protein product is CSASKTEHYGYTF.

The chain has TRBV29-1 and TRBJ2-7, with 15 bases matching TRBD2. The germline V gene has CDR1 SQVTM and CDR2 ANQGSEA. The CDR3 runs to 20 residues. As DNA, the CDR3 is TGCAACAACAGTGATCCGGGACTAGCGGGAGGACCTGCACACTACTACGAGCAGTACGTC. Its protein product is CNNSDPGLAGGPAHYYEQYV.

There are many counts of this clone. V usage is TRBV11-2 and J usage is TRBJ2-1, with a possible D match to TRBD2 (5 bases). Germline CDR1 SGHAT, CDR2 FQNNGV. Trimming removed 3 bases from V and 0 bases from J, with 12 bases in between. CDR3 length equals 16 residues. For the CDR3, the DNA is TGTGCCAGCAGCTTCGAGCGTGCGGGCTCCTACAATGAGCAGTTCTTC. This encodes CASSFERAGSYNEQFF.

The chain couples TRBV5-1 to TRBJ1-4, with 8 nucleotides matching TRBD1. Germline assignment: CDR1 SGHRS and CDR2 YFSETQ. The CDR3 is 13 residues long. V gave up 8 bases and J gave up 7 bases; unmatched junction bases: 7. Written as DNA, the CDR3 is TGCGCCAGTGCCGGACAGGGCCTTGAAAAACTGTTTTTT. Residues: CASAGQGLEKLFF.

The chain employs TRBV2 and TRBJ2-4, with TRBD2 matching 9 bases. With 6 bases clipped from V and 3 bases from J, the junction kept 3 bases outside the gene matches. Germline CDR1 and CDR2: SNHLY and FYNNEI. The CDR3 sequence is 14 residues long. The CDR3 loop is CASRGAGGKNIQYF. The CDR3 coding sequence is TGTGCCAGCAGAGGAGCGGGAGGCAAAAACATTCAGTACTTC.

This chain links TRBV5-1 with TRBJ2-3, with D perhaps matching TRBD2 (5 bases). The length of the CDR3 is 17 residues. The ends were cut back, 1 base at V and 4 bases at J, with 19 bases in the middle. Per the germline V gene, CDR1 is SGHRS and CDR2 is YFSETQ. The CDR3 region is CASSLTGGLPPADTQYF. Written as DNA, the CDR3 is TGCGCCAGCAGCTTGACTGGTGGACTCCCCCCCGCAGATACGCAGTATTTT.

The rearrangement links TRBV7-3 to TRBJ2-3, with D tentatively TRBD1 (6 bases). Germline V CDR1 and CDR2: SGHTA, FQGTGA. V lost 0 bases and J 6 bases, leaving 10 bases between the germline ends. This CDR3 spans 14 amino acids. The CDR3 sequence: CASSLTDQGDTQYF. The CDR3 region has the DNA TGTGCCAGCAGCTTAACGGACCAGGGGGATACGCAGTATTTT.

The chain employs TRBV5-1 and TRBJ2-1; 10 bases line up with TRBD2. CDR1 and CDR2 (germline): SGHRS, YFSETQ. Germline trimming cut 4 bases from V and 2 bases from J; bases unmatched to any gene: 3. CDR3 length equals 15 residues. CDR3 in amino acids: CASSPSGSTYNEQFF. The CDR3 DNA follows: TGCGCCAGCAGCCCTAGCGGGAGTACCTACAATGAGCAGTTCTTC.